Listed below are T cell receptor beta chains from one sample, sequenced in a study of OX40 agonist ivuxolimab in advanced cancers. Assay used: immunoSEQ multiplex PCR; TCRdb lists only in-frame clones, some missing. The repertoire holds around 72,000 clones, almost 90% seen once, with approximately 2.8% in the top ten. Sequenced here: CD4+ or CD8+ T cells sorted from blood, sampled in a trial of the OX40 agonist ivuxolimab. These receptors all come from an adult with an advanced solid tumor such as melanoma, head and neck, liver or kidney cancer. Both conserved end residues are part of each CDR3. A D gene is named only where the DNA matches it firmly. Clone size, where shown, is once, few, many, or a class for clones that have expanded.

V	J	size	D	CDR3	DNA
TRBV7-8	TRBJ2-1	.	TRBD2	CASSYSGSSYNEQFF	TGTGCCAGCAGCTATAGCGGGAGCTCCTACAATGAGCAGTTCTTC
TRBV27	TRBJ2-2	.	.	CASSLGPGELFF	TGTGCCAGCAGTTTAGGGCCCGGGGAGCTGTTTTTT
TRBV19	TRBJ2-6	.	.	CASRLAGANVLTF	TGTGCCAGTAGGTTGGCTGGGGCCAACGTCCTGACTTTC
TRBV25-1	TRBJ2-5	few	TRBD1	CASSEYRDRSGRETQYF	TGTGCCAGCAGTGAATATCGGGACAGGAGCGGCAGGGAGACCCAGTACTTC
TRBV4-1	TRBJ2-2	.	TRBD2	CASSQAGGDTGELFF	TGCGCCAGCAGCCAAGCGGGAGGGGACACCGGGGAGCTGTTTTTT
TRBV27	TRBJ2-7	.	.	CASSLLGAYEQYF	TGTGCCAGCAGTTTATTGGGAGCCTACGAGCAGTACTTC
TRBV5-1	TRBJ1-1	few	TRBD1	CASSLEQGARVTEAFF	TGCGCCAGCAGCTTGGAACAGGGGGCGCGGGTCACTGAAGCTTTCTTT
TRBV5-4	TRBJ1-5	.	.	CASSLLQGRGQPQHF	TGTGCCAGCAGCTTGTTACAGGGAAGGGGCCAGCCCCAGCATTTT
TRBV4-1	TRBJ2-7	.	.	CASSQDRDYEQYF	TGCGCCAGCAGCCAAGACCGGGACTACGAGCAGTACTTC
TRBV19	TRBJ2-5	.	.	CASSIAWGSPQETQYF	TGTGCCAGTAGTATCGCCTGGGGCAGCCCCCAAGAGACCCAGTACTTC
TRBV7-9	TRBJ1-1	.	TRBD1	CASSPDRVTEAFF	TGTGCCAGCAGCCCCGACAGGGTCACTGAAGCTTTCTTT
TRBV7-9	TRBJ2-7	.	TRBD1	CASSLAGGTGGEYEQYF	TGTGCCAGCAGCTTAGCGGGCGGGACAGGGGGCGAGTACGAGCAGTACTTC
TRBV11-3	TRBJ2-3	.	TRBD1	CASIPDRAAGDTQYF	TGTGCCAGCATCCCGGACAGGGCGGCCGGTGATACGCAGTATTTT
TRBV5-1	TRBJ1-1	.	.	CASSFAGTNTEAFF	TGCGCCAGCAGCTTTGCAGGGACGAACACTGAAGCTTTCTTT
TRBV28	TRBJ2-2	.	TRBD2	CASIGAGVRHGELFF	TGTGCCAGCATTGGAGCGGGAGTTCGGCACGGGGAGCTGTTTTTT
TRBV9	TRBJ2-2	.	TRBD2	CASSVLAVTNTGELFF	TGTGCCAGCAGCGTCCTAGCGGTAACGAACACCGGGGAGCTGTTTTTT
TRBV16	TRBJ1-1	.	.	CASSLTRNTEAFF	TGTGCCAGCAGCCTTACACGTAACACTGAAGCTTTCTTT
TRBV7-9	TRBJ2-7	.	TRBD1	CASSLGYQDRGVPDEQYF	TGTGCCAGCAGCTTAGGCTACCAGGACAGGGGGGTCCCTGACGAGCAGTACTTC
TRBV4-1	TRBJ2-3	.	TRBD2	CASSQAPTSGGPDTQYF	TGCGCCAGCAGCCAGGCTCCGACTAGCGGGGGGCCAGATACGCAGTATTTT
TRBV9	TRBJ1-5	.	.	CASSPEPIDSNQPQHF	TGTGCCAGCAGCCCCGAGCCCATAGATAGCAATCAGCCCCAGCATTTT
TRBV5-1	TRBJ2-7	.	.	CASSFSGEQYF	TGCGCCAGCAGCTTTAGTGGTGAGCAGTACTTC
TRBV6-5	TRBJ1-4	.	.	CASSYSQATNEKLFF	TGTGCCAGCAGTTACTCACAGGCAACTAATGAAAAACTGTTTTTT
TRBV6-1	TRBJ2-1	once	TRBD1	CASSVDRGRYNEQFF	TGTGCCAGCAGTGTTGACAGGGGGCGCTACAATGAGCAGTTCTTC
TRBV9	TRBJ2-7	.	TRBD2	CASSVAGSSGSGEQYF	TGTGCCAGCAGCGTAGCTGGTTCTAGCGGGAGTGGCGAGCAGTACTTC
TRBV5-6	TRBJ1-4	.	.	CASSGRWQGSNEKLFF	TGTGCCAGCAGCGGGAGGTGGCAGGGGTCTAATGAAAAACTGTTTTTT
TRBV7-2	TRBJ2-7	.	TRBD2	CASSLLAGGAYEQYF	TGTGCCAGCAGCTTACTAGCGGGAGGCGCCTACGAGCAGTACTTC
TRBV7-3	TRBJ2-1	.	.	CASSALVGRLNEQFF	TGTGCCAGCAGCGCTCTCGTGGGTAGACTCAATGAGCAGTTCTTC
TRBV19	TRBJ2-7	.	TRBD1	CASSPRQGSSYEQYF	TGTGCCAGTAGTCCCCGACAGGGGAGCTCCTACGAGCAGTACTTC
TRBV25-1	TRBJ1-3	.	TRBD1	CASSQDRVGNTIYF	TGTGCCAGCAGCCAAGACAGGGTTGGAAACACCATATATTTT
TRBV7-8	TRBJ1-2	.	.	CASSRTLDGYTF	TGTGCCAGCAGCCGGACTTTGGATGGCTACACCTTC
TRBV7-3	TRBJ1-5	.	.	CASSLRAQEPQHF	TGTGCCAGCAGCTTAAGAGCCCAGGAGCCCCAGCATTTT
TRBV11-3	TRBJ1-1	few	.	CASSLYEATGEAFF	TGTGCCAGCAGCTTATATGAGGCAACGGGTGAAGCTTTCTTT
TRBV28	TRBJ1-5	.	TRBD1	CASSPRIGTGSQPQHF	TGTGCCAGCAGCCCTAGGATCGGGACAGGGAGTCAGCCCCAGCATTTT
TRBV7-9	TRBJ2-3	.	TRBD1	CASSFGQGIDTQYF	TGTGCCAGCAGCTTCGGACAGGGGATAGATACGCAGTATTTT
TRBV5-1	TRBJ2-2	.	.	CASSLGGTGELFF	TGCGCCAGCAGCTTGGGAGGGACCGGGGAGCTGTTTTTT
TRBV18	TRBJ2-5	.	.	CASSENQETQYF	TGTGCCAGCTCAGAGAACCAAGAGACCCAGTACTTC
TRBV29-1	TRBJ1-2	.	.	CSVSGAEGYTF	TGCAGCGTGAGTGGGGCCGAAGGCTACACCTTC
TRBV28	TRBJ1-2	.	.	CASRPPQGHYGYTF	TGTGCCAGCCGCCCCCCCCAAGGTCACTATGGCTACACCTTC
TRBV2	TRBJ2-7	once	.	CASSFASEQYF	TGTGCCAGCAGTTTCGCGTCCGAGCAGTACTTC
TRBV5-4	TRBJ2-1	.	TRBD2	CASSLASGGVSINEQFF	TGTGCCAGCAGCTTGGCTAGCGGGGGTGTGTCAATCAATGAGCAGTTCTTC
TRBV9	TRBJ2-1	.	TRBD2	CASSASGTTFNEQFF	TGTGCCAGCAGCGCCTCCGGGACTACTTTCAATGAGCAGTTCTTC
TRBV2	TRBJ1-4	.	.	CASFSSNEKLFF	TGTGCCAGCTTCAGTAGTAATGAAAAACTGTTTTTT
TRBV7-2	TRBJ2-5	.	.	CASSLGGGSQETQYF	TGTGCCAGCAGCTTAGGCGGGGGCTCCCAAGAGACCCAGTACTTC
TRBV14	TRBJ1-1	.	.	CASSPTENTEAFF	TGTGCCAGCAGCCCTACAGAAAACACTGAAGCTTTCTTT
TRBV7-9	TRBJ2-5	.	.	CASSLDLQGTTQYF	TGTGCCAGCAGCTTGGACCTGCAAGGAACGACCCAGTACTTC
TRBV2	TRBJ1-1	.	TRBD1	CASTRQGADTEAFF	TGTGCCAGCACCAGACAGGGGGCGGACACTGAAGCTTTCTTT
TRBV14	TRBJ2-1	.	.	CASSQEGEQFF	TGTGCCAGCAGCCAAGAAGGTGAGCAGTTCTTC
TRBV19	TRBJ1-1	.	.	CASSILGLQNTEAFF	TGTGCCAGTAGTATTTTGGGCTTGCAGAACACTGAAGCTTTCTTT
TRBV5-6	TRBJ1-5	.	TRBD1	CASSLNRGIGQPQHF	TGTGCCAGCAGCTTGAACAGGGGGATCGGGCAGCCCCAGCATTTT
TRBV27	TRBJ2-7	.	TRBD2	CASSSSGGAGEQYF	TGTGCCAGCAGTTCAAGCGGGGGGGCGGGGGAGCAGTACTTC
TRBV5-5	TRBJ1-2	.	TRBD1	CASSLQGAISGYTF	TGTGCCAGCTCCCTGCAGGGGGCGATCAGTGGCTACACCTTC